This passage covers 10 T cell receptor beta chains from one sample sequenced in a study of T cell changes during pregnancy in multiple sclerosis. Sequenced by immunoSEQ multiplex PCR; TCRdb stores in-frame clones only, minus some. This table has roughly 48,000 clones, 88% appearing once. The input for sequencing was CD4+ T cells from peripheral blood mononuclear cells, taken in the second trimester of pregnancy. The receptors here all came from a female donor with multiple sclerosis, enrolled in a pregnancy study.

In DNA form, the CDR3 reads TGTGCCAGCAGTCCATCTTCCGGGGGTTCTAATGAAAAACTGTTTTTT. Translating it yields CASSPSSGGSNEKLFF. This chain joins TRBV27 and TRBJ1-4; D may be TRBD1 (5 bases). The CDR3 is 16 amino acids. The V and J ends lost 5 bases and 3 bases respectively, with 16 bases between them. The germline gives CDR1 MNHEY, CDR2 SMNVEV (reference sequence).

This clone has only one observation. The J gene is TRBJ1-2, the V gene TRBV27; D is ambiguous. The CDR3 covers 15 residues. V was shortened by 3 bases and J by 3 bases, with 14 bases between the two germline ends. From germline, CDR1 is MNHEY and CDR2 SMNVEV (reference sequence). Written as DNA, the CDR3 is TGTGCCAGCAGTTTTCTGGTCGAACGGGACTATGGCTACACCTTC. Protein: CASSFLVERDYGYTF.

This chain links TRBV29-1 with TRBJ2-1, with 10 positions matching TRBD2. The germline V gene has CDR1 SQVTM and CDR2 ANQGSEA. V gave up 6 bases and J gave up 15 bases; unmatched junction bases: 11. The CDR3 loop spans 12 amino acids. The CDR3 DNA is TGCAGCGTAGGGGTAGCGGGAGGAGTCCTGTTCTTC. The encoded protein is CSVGVAGGVLFF.

The chain is built from TRBV7-9 and TRBJ1-1; D unclear. Deletions cut 4 bases from V and 1 base from J, with 7 bases between. The CDR3 is 13 residues long. CDR1 is SEHNR and CDR2 is FQNEAQ in the germline V gene (reference sequence). In nucleotides, the CDR3 is TGTGCCAGCAGCTCGACACCGAACACTGAAGCTTTCTTT. It translates to CASSSTPNTEAFF.

The chain uses TRBV14 and TRBJ2-3; 11 nucleotides match TRBD2. This CDR3 is 17 amino acids long. V lost 1 base, J lost 2 bases, and 5 bases stayed unmatched. CDR1 is SGHDN, CDR2 FVKESK, per germline. The CDR3 loop reads CASSQGRSGRATDTQYF. For the CDR3, the DNA is TGTGCCAGCAGCCAAGGGCGTAGCGGGAGGGCCACAGATACGCAGTATTTT.

The chain uses TRBV7-9 and TRBJ1-1; no clear D gene. The germline V gene has CDR1 SEHNR and CDR2 FQNEAQ (reference sequence). V was clipped by 7 bases and J by 7 bases, with 16 bases between them. The CDR3 is made up of 13 amino acids. The CDR3 DNA sequence: TGTGCCAGCACCGAGGACCGGACTCTTGAAGCTTTCTTT. Translating it yields CASTEDRTLEAFF.

This rearrangement joins TRBV28 to TRBJ2-1; 13 bases match TRBD2. Germline V CDR1 and CDR2: MDHEN, SYDVKM. The CDR3 has 15 residues. V gave up 4 bases and J gave up 15 bases; unmatched junction bases: 12. CDR3 DNA: TGTGCCAGCAGTTCAGAACGACTAGCGGGAGGAACGGGGTTCTTC. Encoded protein: CASSSERLAGGTGFF.

This clone was seen only a few times. The chain links TRBV5-1 to TRBJ1-1; maybe TRBD1 (6 bases). The CDR3 has 14 residues. The ends were cut back, 1 base at V and 4 bases at J, with 11 bases in the middle. CDR1 and CDR2 from the germline V gene are SGHRS and YFSETQ. CDR3 DNA: TGCGCCAGCAGCTTGACAGGGTCGGGCACTGAAGCTTTCTTT. It specifies CASSLTGSGTEAFF.

This clone was seen only once. The gene calls are TRBV4-1 and TRBJ1-4, with 9 bases that match TRBD1. Germline V CDR1 and CDR2: MGHRA, YSYEKL. Trimming took 4 bases from V and 8 from J; bases not matched to a gene: 5. This CDR3 is 14 amino acids long. CDR3 in amino acids: CASSRGQGGEKLFF. The CDR3, as DNA: TGCGCCAGCAGCCGGGGACAGGGTGGGGAAAAACTGTTTTTT.

This clone was counted a single time. V usage is TRBV2 and J usage is TRBJ2-1; 7 bases agree with TRBD2. The V and J ends lost 2 bases and 3 bases, in that order; junction bases with no gene match: 4. Germline lookup yields CDR1 SNHLY and CDR2 FYNNEI. This CDR3 spans 15 amino acids. CDR3 bases: TGTGCCAGCAGTGAACGGCTAGCGGACTACAATGAGCAGTTCTTC. Protein: CASSERLADYNEQFF.